The clone carrying this TCR beta chain was found a few times. The source of the sample is a study of blood T cells in healthy people across ages. Study summary: Using template switching, researchers captured about one barcoded beta molecule for each two T cells.

A second PCR of 7 to 11 cycles used a sample-barcoded 5' primer and a J-beta primer mix. TCRdb redid the calling of the 5' RACE reads with MiXCR, one entry per CDR3 protein. The profile shows roughly 2 million distinct CDR3 sequences, approximately 50% of them singletons. CDR3 length: 15 residues. CDR1 and CDR2 (germline): SGHTA, FQGNSA. V and J are TRBV7-2 and TRBJ2-7, with 7 bases that match TRBD1. The DNA end favors TRBJ2-5, so the J call may be wrong. This sequence originates from a woman aged 40 to 50 in good health. The sample comprised blood. CDR3 loop: CASSSGRGQAETQYF. The CDR3 DNA is TGTGCCAGCAGCTCCGGGCGAGGACAGGCGGAGACCCAGTACTTC.